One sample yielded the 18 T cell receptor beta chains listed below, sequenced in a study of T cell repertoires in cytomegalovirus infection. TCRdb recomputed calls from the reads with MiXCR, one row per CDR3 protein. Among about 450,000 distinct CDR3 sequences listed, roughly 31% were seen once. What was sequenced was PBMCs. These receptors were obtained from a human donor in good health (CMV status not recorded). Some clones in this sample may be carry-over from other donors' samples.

The DNA for the CDR3 is TGTTACAGCAGCGAGGGAGATACGCAGTATTTT. Its translation is CYSSEGDTQYF. The chain couples TRBV6-5 to TRBJ2-3, with D tentatively TRBD2 (5 bases). The germline V gene encodes CDR1 MNHEY and CDR2 SVGAGI. CDR3 size: 11 residues.

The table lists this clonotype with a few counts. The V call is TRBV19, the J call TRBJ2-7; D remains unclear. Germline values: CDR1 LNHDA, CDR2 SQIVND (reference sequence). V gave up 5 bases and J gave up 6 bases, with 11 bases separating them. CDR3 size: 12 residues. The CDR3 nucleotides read TGTGCCAGTAGTGCCGATTCGACCGAGCAGTACTTC. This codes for CASSADSTEQYF.

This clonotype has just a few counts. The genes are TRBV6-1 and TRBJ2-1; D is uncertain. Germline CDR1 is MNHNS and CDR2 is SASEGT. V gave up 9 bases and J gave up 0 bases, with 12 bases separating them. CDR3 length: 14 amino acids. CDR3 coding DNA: TGTGCCAGTAGAACTCCCAGCTCCTACAATGAGCAGTTCTTC. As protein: CASRTPSSYNEQFF.

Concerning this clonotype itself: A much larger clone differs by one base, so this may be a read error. The CDR3 region is CASSSGTGVAFF. The DNA of the CDR3 is TGTGCCAGCAGCTCCGGGACAGGTGTAGCTTTCTTT. V usage is TRBV7-2 and J usage is TRBJ1-1, with 8 bases fitting TRBD1. The germline V gene has CDR1 SGHTA and CDR2 FQGNSA. This CDR3 spans 12 amino acids. V was clipped by 4 bases and J by 10 bases; unmatched bases: 5.

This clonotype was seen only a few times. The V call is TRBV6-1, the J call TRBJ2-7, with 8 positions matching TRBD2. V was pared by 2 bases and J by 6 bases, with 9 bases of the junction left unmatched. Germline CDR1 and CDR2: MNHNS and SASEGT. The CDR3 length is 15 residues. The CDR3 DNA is TGTGCCAGCAGTGAACACGGACTAGCACTCATCGAGCAGTACTTC. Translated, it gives CASSEHGLALIEQYF.

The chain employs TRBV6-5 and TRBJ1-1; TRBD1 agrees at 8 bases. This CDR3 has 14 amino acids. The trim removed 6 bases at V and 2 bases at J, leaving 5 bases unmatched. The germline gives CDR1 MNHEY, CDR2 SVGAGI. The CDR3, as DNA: TGTGCCAGCAGACTAGACAGGGGTAACACTGAAGCTTTCTTT. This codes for CASRLDRGNTEAFF.

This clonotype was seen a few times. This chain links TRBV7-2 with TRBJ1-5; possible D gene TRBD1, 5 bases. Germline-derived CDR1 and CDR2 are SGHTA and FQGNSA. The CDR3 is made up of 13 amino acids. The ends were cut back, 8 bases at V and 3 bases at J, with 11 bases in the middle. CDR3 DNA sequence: TGTGCCAGCCAGCGGGACTCCAATCAGCCCCAGCATTTT. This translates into CASQRDSNQPQHF.

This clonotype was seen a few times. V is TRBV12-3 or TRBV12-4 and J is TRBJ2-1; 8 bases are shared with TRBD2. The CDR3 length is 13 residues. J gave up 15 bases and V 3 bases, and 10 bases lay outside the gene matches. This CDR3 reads CASSFRGGSRLFF. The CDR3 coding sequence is TGTGCCAGCAGTTTCCGGGGGGGGAGTCGTTTGTTCTTC.

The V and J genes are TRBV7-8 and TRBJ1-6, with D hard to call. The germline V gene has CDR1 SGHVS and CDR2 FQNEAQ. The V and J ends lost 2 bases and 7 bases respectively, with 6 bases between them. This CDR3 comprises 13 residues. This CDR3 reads CASSLIRNSPLHF. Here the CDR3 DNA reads TGTGCCAGCAGCTTAATCAGAAATTCACCCCTCCACTTT.

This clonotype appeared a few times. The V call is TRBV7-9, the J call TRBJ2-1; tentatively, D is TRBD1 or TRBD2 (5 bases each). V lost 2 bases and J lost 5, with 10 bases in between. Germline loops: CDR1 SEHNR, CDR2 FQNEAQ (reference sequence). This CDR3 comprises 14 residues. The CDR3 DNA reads TGTGCCAGCAGCTTACTTCGAGGGGACAATGAGCAGTTCTTC. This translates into CASSLLRGDNEQFF.

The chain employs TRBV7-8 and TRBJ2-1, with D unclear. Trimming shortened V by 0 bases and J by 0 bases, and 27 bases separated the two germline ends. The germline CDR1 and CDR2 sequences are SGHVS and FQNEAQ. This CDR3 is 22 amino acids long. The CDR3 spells CASSLAQAPPEVGPSSYNEQFF. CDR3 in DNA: TGTGCCAGCAGCTTAGCCCAGGCCCCACCAGAGGTAGGGCCAAGCTCCTACAATGAGCAGTTCTTC. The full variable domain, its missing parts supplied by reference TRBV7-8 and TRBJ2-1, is GAGVSQSPRYKVAKRGQDVALRCDPISGHVSLFWYQQALGQGPEFLTYFQNEAQLDKSGLPSDRFFAERPEGSVSTLKIQRTQQEDSAVYLCASSLAQAPPEVGPSSYNEQFFGPGTRLTVL.

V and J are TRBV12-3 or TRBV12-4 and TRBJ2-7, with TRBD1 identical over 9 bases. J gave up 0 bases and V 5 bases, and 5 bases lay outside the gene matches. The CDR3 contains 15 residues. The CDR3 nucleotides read TGTGCCAGCAGTCCTCCGGACAGGGGCTCCTACGAGCAGTACTTC. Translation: CASSPPDRGSYEQYF.

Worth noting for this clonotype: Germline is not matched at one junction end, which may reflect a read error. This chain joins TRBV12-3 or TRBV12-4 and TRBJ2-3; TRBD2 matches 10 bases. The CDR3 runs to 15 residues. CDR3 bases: TGTGCCAGCAGCAGAAGCGGGGGGGCCCCAGATCCGCAGTATTTT. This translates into CASSRSGGAPDPQYF.

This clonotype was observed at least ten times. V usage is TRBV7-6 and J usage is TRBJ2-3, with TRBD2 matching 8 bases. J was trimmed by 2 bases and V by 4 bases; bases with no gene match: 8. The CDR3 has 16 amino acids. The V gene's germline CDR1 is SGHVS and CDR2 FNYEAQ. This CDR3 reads CASSSGGVGTTDTQYF. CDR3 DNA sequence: TGTGCCAGCAGCTCGGGAGGGGTCGGAACCACAGATACGCAGTATTTT.

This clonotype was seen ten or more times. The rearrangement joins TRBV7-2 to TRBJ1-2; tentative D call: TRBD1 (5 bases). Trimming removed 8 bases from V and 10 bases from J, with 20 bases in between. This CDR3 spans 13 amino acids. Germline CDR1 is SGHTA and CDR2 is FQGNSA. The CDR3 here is CASCPTALINYTF. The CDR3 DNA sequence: TGTGCCAGCTGTCCGACAGCGCTTATCAACTACACCTTC.

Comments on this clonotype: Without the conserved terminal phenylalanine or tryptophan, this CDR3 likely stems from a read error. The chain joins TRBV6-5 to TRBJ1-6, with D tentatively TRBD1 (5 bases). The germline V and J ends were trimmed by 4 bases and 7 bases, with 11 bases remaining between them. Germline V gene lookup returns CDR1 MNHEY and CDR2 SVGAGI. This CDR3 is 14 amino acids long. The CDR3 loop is CASSWGRDNSPLHC. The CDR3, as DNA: TGTGCCAGCAGTTGGGGTCGGGACAATTCACCCCTCCACTGT.

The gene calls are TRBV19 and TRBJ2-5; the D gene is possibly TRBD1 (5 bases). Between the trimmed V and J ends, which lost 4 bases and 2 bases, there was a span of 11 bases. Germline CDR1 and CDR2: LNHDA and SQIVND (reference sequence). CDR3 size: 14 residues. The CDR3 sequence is CASSSRRQQETQYF. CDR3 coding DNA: TGTGCCAGTAGTAGTAGGAGACAGCAAGAGACCCAGTACTTC.

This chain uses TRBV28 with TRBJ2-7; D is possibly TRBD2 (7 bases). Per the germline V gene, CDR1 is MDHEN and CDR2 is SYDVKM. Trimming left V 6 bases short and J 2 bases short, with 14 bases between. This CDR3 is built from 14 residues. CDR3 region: CASRGGGPPYEQYF. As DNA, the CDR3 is TGTGCCAGCAGGGGCGGGGGCCCCCCCTACGAGCAGTACTTC.